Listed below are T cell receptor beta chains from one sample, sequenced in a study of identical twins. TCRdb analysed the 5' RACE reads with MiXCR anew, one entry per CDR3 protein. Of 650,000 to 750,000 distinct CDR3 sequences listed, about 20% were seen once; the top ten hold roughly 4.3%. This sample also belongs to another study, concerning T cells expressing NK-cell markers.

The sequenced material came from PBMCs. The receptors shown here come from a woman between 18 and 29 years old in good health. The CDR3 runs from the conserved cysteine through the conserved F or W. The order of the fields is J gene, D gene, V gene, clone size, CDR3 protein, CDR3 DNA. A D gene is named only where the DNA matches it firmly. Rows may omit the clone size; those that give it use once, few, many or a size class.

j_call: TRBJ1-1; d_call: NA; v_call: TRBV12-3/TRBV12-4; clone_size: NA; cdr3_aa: CASSKITEAFF; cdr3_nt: TGTGCCAGCAGTAAAATCACTGAAGCTTTCTTT
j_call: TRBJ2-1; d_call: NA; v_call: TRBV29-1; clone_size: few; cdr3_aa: CSVVRAGEQFF; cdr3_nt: TGCAGCGTTGTCAGGGCTGGCGAGCAGTTCTTC
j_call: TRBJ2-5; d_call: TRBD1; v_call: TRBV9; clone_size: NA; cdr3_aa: CASNRQGRRETQYF; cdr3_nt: TGTGCCAGCAATCGACAGGGGCGCCGGGAGACCCAGTACTTC
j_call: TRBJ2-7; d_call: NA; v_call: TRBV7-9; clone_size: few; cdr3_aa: CASSPTREGFLKDEQYF; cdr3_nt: TGTGCCAGCAGCCCCACGCGAGAAGGGTTTTTGAAGGACGAGCAGTACTTC
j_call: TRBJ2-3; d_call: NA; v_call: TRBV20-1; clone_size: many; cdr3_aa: CSAKGDLNTDTQYF; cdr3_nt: TGCAGTGCCAAGGGTGATCTTAACACAGATACGCAGTATTTT
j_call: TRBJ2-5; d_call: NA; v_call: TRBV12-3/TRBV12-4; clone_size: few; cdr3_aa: CASSPLNQETQYF; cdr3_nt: TGTGCCAGCAGTCCCCTCAACCAAGAGACCCAGTACTTC
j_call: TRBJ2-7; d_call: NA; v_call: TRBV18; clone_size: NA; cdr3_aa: CASSLVGEATYEQYF; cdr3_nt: TGTGCCAGCTCACTCGTCGGAGAGGCTACCTACGAGCAGTACTTC
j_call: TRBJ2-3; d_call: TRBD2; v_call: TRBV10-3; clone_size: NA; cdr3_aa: CAIGGGAPADTQYF; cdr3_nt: TGTGCCATCGGCGGGGGAGCTCCCGCAGATACGCAGTATTTT
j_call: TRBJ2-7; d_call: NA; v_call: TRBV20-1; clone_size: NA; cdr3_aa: CSAVAAEQYF; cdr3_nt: TGCAGTGCCGTAGCGGCCGAGCAGTACTTC
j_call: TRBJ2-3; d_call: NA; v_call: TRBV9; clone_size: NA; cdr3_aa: CASSVALVPDTQYF; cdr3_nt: TGTGCCAGCAGCGTAGCTCTAGTGCCAGATACGCAGTATTTT
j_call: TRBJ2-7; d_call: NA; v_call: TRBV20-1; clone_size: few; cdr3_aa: CSATTSYEQYF; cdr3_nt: TGCAGTGCTACGACTAGCTACGAGCAGTACTTC
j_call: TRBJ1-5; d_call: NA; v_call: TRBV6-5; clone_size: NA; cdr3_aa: CASSSLGGRNQPQHF; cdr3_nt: TGTGCCAGCAGTTCCCTGGGGGGGCGCAATCAGCCCCAGCATTTT
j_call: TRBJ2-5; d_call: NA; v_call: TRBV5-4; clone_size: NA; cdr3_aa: CASSLRGGTDLYQETQYF; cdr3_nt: TGTGCCAGCAGCTTAAGGGGCGGAACAGACTTGTACCAAGAGACCCAGTACTTC
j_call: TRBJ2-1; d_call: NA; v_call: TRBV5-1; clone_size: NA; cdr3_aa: CASSLARDLYNEQFF; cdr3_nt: TGCGCCAGCAGCTTGGCGCGGGACCTGTACAATGAGCAGTTCTTC
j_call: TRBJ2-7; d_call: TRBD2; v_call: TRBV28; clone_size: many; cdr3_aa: CASSPNRGLAGREQYF; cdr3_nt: TGTGCCAGCAGTCCCAACAGAGGACTAGCGGGTAGGGAGCAGTACTTC
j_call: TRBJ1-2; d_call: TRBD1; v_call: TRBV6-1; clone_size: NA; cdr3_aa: CASSRPGQINYGYTF; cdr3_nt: TGTGCCAGCAGTCGCCCGGGACAGATAAACTATGGCTACACCTTC
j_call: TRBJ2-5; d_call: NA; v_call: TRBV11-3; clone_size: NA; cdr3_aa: CASSLSRIAETQYF; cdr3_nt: TGTGCCAGCAGCTTATCCAGGATAGCAGAGACCCAGTACTTC
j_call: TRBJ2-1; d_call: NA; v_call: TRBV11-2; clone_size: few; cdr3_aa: CASSLGGVGRQFF; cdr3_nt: TGTGCCAGCAGCTTAGGAGGGGTTGGTAGGCAGTTCTTC
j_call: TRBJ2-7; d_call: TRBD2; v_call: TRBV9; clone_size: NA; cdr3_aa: CASSINGREGEQYF; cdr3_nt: TGTGCCAGCAGCATCAATGGGCGGGAGGGCGAGCAGTACTTC
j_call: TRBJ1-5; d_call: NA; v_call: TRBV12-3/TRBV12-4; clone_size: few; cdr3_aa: CASSPYIGPDQPQHF; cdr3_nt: TGTGCCAGCAGTCCTTACATCGGGCCGGATCAGCCCCAGCATTTT
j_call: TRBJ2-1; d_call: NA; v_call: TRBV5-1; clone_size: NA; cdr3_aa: CASKEETYNEQFF; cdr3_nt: TGCGCCAGCAAAGAGGAGACATACAATGAGCAGTTCTTC
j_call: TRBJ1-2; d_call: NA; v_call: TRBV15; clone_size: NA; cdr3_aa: CATSRDRADYGYTF; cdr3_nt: TGTGCCACCAGCAGAGATCGGGCAGACTATGGCTACACCTTC
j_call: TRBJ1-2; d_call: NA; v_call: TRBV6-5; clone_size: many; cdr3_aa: CASSPEGYGYTF; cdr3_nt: TGTGCCAGCAGCCCAGAGGGGTATGGCTACACCTTC
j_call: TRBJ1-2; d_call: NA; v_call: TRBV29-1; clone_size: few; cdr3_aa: CMRTDGYTF; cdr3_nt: TGCATGCGAACGGATGGCTACACCTTC
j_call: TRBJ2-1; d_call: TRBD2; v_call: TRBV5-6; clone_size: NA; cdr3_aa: CASSLAPSGGGEQFF; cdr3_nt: TGTGCCAGCAGCTTGGCTCCTAGCGGGGGTGGTGAGCAGTTCTTC
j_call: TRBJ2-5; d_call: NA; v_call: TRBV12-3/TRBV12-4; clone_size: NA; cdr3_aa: CACSCGGGASPAEETQYF; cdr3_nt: TGTGCCTGCAGCTGCGGAGGGGGGGCGAGTCCCGCAGAAGAGACCCAGTACTTC
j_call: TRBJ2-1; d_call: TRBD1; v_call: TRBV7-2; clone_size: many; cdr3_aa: CASSRFRLGQGSDEQFF; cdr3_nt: TGTGCCAGCAGCCGTTTCCGACTCGGACAGGGGTCTGATGAGCAGTTCTTC
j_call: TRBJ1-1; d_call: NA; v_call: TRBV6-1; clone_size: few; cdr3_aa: CASTLRREGTEAFF; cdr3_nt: TGTGCCAGCACCCTCCGTAGGGAGGGCACTGAAGCTTTCTTT
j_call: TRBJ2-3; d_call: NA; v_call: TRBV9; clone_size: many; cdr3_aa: CASSEGRISTDTQYF; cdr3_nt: TGTGCCAGCAGCGAAGGGCGGATTAGCACAGATACGCAGTATTTT
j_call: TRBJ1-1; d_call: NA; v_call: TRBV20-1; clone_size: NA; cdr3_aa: CRGIGLTTEAFF; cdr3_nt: TGCAGGGGCATCGGTCTGACCACTGAAGCTTTCTTT
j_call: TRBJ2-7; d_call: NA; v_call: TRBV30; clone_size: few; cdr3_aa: CAWSVPAGIYEQYF; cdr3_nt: TGTGCCTGGAGTGTCCCCGCAGGGATCTACGAGCAGTACTTC
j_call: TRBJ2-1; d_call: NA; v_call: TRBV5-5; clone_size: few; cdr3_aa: CASSTTGEQFF; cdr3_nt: TGTGCCAGCAGCACCACAGGGGAGCAGTTCTTC
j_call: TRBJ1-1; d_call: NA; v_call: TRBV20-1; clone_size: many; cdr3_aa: CSAVSLDTEAFF; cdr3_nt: TGCAGTGCCGTCTCCCTGGACACTGAAGCTTTCTTT
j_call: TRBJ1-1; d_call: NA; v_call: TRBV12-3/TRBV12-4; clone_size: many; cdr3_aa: CASRRENTEAFF; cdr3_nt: TGTGCCAGCAGGAGAGAGAACACTGAAGCTTTCTTT
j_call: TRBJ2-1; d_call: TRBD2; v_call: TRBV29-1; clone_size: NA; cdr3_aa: CSVEKGLAGGLDEQFF; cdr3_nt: TGCAGCGTTGAAAAGGGCCTAGCGGGAGGGCTCGATGAGCAGTTCTTC
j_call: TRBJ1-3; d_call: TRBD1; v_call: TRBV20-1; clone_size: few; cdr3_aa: CSAPRTGSLNTIYF; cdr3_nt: TGCAGTGCTCCCCGGACAGGGTCTTTAAACACCATATATTTT
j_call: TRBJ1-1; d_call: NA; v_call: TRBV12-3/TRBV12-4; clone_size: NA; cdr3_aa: CASSLEGGLQGRAFF; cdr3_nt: TGTGCCAGCAGTTTAGAGGGGGGTCTTCAGGGTCGAGCTTTCTTT
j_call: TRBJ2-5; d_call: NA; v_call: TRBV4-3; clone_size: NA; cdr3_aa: CASSQEGGPQETQYF; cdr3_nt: TGCGCCAGCAGCCAAGAGGGAGGTCCCCAAGAGACCCAGTACTTC
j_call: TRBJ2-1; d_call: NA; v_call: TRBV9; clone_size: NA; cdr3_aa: CASSPGRSTSYNEQFF; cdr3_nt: TGTGCCAGCAGCCCGGGGAGGTCAACCTCCTACAATGAGCAGTTCTTC
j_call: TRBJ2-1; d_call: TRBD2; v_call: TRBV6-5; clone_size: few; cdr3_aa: CASSYSAAGGRVYEQFF; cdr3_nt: TGTGCCAGCAGTTACTCCGCGGCTGGGGGGAGGGTCTATGAGCAGTTCTTC
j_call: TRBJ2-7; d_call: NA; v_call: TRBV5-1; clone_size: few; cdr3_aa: CASSLVPQSSYEQYF; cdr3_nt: TGCGCCAGCAGCTTGGTGCCCCAGAGCTCCTACGAGCAGTACTTC
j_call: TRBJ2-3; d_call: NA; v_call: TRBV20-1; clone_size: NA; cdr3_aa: CSALPLEGGTDTQYF; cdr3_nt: TGCAGTGCCCTACCATTGGAGGGGGGAACAGATACGCAGTATTTT
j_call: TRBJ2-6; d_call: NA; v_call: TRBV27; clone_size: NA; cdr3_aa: CASTSYRSRTSGANVLTF; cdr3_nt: TGTGCCAGCACCTCCTACAGATCGCGGACCTCAGGGGCCAACGTCCTGACTTTC
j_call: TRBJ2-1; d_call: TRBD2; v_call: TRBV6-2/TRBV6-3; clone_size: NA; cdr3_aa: CASSNYRGELGGEQFF; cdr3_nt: TGTGCCAGCAGTAACTATCGGGGGGAGCTAGGAGGTGAGCAGTTCTTC
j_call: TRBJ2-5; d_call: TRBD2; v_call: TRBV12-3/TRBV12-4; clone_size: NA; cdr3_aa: CASSSSGGPGTQYF; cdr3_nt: TGTGCCAGCAGTTCAAGCGGGGGCCCGGGGACCCAGTACTTC
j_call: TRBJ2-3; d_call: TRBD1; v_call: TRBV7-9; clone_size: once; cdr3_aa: CASSLHRGTDTQYF; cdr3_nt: TGTGCCAGCAGCTTACACAGGGGAACAGATACGCAGTATTTT
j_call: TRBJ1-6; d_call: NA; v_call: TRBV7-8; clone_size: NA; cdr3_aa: CASSFAAGDSPLHF; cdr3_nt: TGTGCCAGCAGCTTCGCAGCGGGGGATTCACCCCTCCACTTT
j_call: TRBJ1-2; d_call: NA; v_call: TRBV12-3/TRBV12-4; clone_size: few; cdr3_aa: CASSLQAGGYTF; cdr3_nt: TGTGCCAGCAGTTTGCAGGCGGGTGGCTACACCTTC
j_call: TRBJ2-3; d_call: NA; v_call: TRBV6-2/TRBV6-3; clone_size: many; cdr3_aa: CASSSRTDTQYF; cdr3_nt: TGTGCCAGCAGTTCCCGCACAGATACGCAGTATTTT
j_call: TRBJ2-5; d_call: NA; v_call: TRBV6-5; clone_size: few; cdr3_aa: CASSYSGIAGFPQYF; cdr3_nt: TGTGCCAGCAGTTACTCGGGGATTGCGGGTTTCCCCCAGTACTTC
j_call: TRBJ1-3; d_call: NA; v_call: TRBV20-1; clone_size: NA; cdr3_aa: CSARSHSSGNTIYF; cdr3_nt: TGCAGTGCTAGAAGCCATAGCTCTGGAAACACCATATATTTT
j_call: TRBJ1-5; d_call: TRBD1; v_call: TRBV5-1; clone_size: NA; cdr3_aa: CASSLQGQNQPQHF; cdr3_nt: TGCGCCAGCAGCTTACAGGGACAGAATCAGCCCCAGCATTTT
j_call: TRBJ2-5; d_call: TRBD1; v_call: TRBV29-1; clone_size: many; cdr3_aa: CSVEGTAEETQYF; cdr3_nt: TGCAGCGTTGAGGGGACAGCCGAGGAGACCCAGTACTTC